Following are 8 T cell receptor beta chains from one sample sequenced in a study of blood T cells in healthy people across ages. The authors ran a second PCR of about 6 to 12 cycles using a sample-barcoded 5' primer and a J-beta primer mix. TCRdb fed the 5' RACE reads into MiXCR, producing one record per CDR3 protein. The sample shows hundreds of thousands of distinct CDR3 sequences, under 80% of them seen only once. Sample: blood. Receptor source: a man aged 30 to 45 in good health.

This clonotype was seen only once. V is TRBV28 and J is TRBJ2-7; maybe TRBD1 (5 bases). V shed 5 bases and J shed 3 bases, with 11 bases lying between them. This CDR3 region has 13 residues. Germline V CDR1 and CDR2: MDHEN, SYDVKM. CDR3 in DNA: TGTGCCAGCAGTGTGCCAGGGCACTACGAGCAGTACTTC. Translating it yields CASSVPGHYEQYF.

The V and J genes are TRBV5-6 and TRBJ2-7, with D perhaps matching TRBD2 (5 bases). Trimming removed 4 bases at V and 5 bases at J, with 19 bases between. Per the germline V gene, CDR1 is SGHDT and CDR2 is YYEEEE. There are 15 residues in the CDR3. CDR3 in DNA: TGTGCCAGCAGCGCGGACGGGGTCGGGTATGACGAGCAGTACTTC. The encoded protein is CASSADGVGYDEQYF.

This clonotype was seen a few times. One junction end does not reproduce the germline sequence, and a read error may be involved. CDR3 sequence: CAISPEETQYF. The CDR3 DNA sequence: TGTGCCATCAGCCCAGAAGAGACCCAGTACTTC. This chain joins TRBV7-2 and TRBJ2-4; D call uncertain. The J call may be incorrect, as the DNA end agrees better with TRBJ2-5. The germline V gene encodes CDR1 SGHTA and CDR2 FQGNSA. The CDR3 spans 11 residues.

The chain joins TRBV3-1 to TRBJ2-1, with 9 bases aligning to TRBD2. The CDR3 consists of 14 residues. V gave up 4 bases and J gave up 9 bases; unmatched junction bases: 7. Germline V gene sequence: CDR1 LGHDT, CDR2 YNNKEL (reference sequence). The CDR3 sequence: CASSRGTSSGEQFF. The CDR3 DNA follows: TGTGCCAGCAGCCGGGGGACTAGCTCGGGTGAGCAGTTCTTC.

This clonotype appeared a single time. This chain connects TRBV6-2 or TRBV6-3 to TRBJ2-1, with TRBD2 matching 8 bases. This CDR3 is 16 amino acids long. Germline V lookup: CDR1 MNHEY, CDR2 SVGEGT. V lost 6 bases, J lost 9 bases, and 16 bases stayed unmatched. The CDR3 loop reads CASSPRTWAGGPEQFF. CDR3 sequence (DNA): TGTGCCAGCAGCCCCCGGACTTGGGCGGGGGGCCCTGAGCAGTTCTTC.

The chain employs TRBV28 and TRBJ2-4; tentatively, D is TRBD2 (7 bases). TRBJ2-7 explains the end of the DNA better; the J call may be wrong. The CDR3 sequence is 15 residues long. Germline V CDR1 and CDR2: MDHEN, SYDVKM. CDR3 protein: CATKGVGGRIYEQYF. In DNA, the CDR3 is TGTGCCACCAAGGGGGTGGGGGGGCGAATATACGAGCAGTACTTC.

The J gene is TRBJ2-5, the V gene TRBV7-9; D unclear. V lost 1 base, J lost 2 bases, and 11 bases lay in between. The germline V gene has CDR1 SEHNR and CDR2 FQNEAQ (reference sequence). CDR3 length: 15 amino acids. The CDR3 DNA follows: TGTGCCAGCAGCTTAGTAGGCAGGCTTCAAGAGACCCAGTACTTC. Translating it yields CASSLVGRLQETQYF.

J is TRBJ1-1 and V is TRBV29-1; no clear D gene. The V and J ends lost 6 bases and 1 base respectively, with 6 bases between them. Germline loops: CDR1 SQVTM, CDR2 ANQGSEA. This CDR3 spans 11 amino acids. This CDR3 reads CSVGENTEAFF. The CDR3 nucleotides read TGCAGCGTCGGAGAGAACACTGAAGCTTTCTTT. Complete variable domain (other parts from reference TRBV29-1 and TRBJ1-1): SAVISQKPSRDICQRGTSLTIQCQVDSQVTMMFWYRQQPGQSLTLIATANQGSEATYESGFVIDKFPISRPNLTFSTLTVSNMSPEDSSIYLCSVGENTEAFFGQGTRLTVV.